This T cell receptor beta chain was retrieved from a study of PD-L1 blockade in urothelial cancer. CDR1 is SEHNR, CDR2 FQNEAQ, per germline (reference sequence). The CDR3 covers 18 residues. V lost 5 bases, J lost 0 bases, and 10 bases stayed unmatched. Clones were sequenced by immunoSEQ multiplex PCR, and TCRdb holds only the in-frame ones, with some missing. The table shows 17,000 or so clones, with approximately 90% occurring only once. This receptor was obtained from a man aged 50 or older with urothelial cancer. The specimen comprised PBMCs, sampled around atezolizumab (anti-PD-L1) treatment. The rearrangement joins TRBV7-9 to TRBJ1-4; 9 bases line up with TRBD1. CDR3 sequence (DNA): TGTGCCAGCAGCGCCGACAGGGGGGATTTGACAACTAATGAAAAACTGTTTTTT. It specifies CASSADRGDLTTNEKLFF.